Below, one T cell receptor beta chain is given with its context. This specimen belongs to a study of control samples from healthy donors and cancer patients. The V end was cut by 5 bases, the J end by 2 bases, with 19 bases between. Germline V gives CDR1 SGHRS, CDR2 YFSETQ. The CDR3 covers 16 residues. TCRdb's copy holds only in-frame clones and misses some; the assay was immunoSEQ multiplex PCR. The data show fewer than 100,000 clones, around nine tenths seen once. This chain uses TRBV5-1 with TRBJ1-2; D is perhaps TRBD1 (5 bases). Sequenced: blood. The receptor comes from a woman in her forties or fifties in good health. The CDR3 sequence: CASSYRAADTNYGYTF. The CDR3, as DNA: TGCGCCAGCAGTTATAGAGCTGCGGACACGAACTATGGCTACACCTTC.